The 7 T cell receptor beta chains reported below all come from one sample, sequenced in a study of control samples from healthy donors and cancer patients. Clones were sequenced by immunoSEQ multiplex PCR, and TCRdb holds only the in-frame ones, with some missing. The data contain 100,000 or so clones, 79% of them singletons. Sequenced sample: blood. The receptors originated from a woman aged 25 to 39 in good health.

V usage is TRBV12-5 and J usage is TRBJ2-7, with TRBD1 matching 10 bases. Per germline, CDR1 LGHNT and CDR2 FRNRAP. The CDR3 has 17 residues. V was pared by 0 bases and J by 1 base, with 6 bases of the junction left unmatched. CDR3 region: CASGLVPGQGRSYEQYF. The CDR3 DNA is TGTGCTAGTGGTTTGGTACCGGGACAGGGGCGTTCCTACGAGCAGTACTTC. The variable domain in full, with the rest retrieved from reference TRBV12-5 and TRBJ2-7, is DARVTQTPRHKVTEMGQEVTMRCQPILGHNTVFWYRQTMMQGLELLAYFRNRAPLDDSGMPKDRFSAEMPDATLATLKIQPSEPRDSAVYFCASGLVPGQGRSYEQYFGPGTRLTVT.

For this clone: The sample holds other DNA sequences that translate to the same CDR3. This chain connects TRBV11-2 to TRBJ1-2, with a weak D call TRBD1 (5 bases). The ends were cut back, 4 bases at V and 7 bases at J, with 16 bases in the middle. Germline CDR1 reads SGHAT; CDR2 reads FQNNGV. The CDR3 totals 14 residues. CDR3: CASSYSSGRGGYTF. For the CDR3, the DNA is TGTGCCAGCAGCTACAGTTCGGGGCGGGGTGGCTACACCTTC. Variable domain in full (rest from reference TRBV11-2 and TRBJ1-2): EAGVAQSPRYKIIEKRQSVAFWCNPISGHATLYWYQQILGQGPKLLIQFQNNGVVDDSQLPKDRFSAERLKGVDSTLKIQPAKLEDSAVYLCASSYSSGRGGYTFGSGTRLTVV.

This clone was seen repeatedly, ten times or more. The V gene is TRBV2, the J gene TRBJ1-5, with TRBD1 matching 9 bases. The CDR3 runs 16 residues. Looked up from germline, CDR1 is SNHLY and CDR2 is FYNNEI. V gave up 6 bases and J gave up 1 base; unmatched junction bases: 7. In DNA form, the CDR3 reads TGTGCCAGCAGGGGGGACAGGGAGGAGAGCAATCAGCCCCAGCATTTT. It is translated as CASRGDREESNQPQHF.

The chain couples TRBV29-1 to TRBJ1-1; 9 bases agree with TRBD1. V gave up 6 bases and J gave up 5 bases; unmatched junction bases: 7. CDR1 is SQVTM, CDR2 ANQGSEA, per germline. The CDR3 contains 13 residues. CDR3 bases: TGCAGCGTGCTGGACAGGGGAGGTACTGAAGCTTTCTTT. It is translated as CSVLDRGGTEAFF.

This clone appeared a few times. The chain links TRBV7-2 to TRBJ1-1; 7 bases line up with TRBD1. The CDR3 has 14 residues. Per the germline V gene, CDR1 is SGHTA and CDR2 is FQGNSA. The trim removed 4 bases at V and 4 bases at J, leaving 6 bases unmatched. The CDR3 bases are TGTGCCAGCAGCTCCCCGACAGGGCCCACTGAAGCTTTCTTT. Residues: CASSSPTGPTEAFF.

This clone is labeled as medium-sized. V usage is TRBV25-1 and J usage is TRBJ2-3; tentative D call: TRBD1 (6 bases). This CDR3 region has 14 residues. Germline V gene sequence: CDR1 MGHDK, CDR2 SYGVNS. Trimming removed 5 bases from V and 1 base from J, with 10 bases in between. CDR3 coding DNA: TGTGCCAGCAGTCCGGGACACCGCACAGATACGCAGTATTTT. This gives the protein CASSPGHRTDTQYF.

A few counts support this clone. The genes are TRBV18 and TRBJ1-2; D is perhaps TRBD1 (6 bases). In germline, CDR1 is KGHSH, CDR2 LQKENI. The CDR3 sequence is 13 residues long. V shed 1 base and J shed 8 bases, with 11 bases lying between them. The CDR3 nucleotides are TGTGCCAGCTCACCACTGGCAGGGGAAGGCTACACCTTC. It encodes CASSPLAGEGYTF.